The 11 T cell receptor beta chains presented below share a single source sample, sequenced in a study of OX40 agonist ivuxolimab in advanced cancers. The protocol was immunoSEQ multiplex PCR, while the TCRdb copy is restricted to in-frame clones and leaves out a portion. The repertoire holds 40,000 to 60,000 clones, about 85% seen once, with roughly 20% in the top ten. The material was CD4+ or CD8+ T cells sorted from blood, obtained in a trial of the OX40 agonist ivuxolimab. These receptors all stem from an adult with an advanced solid tumor such as melanoma, head and neck, liver or kidney cancer.

The V gene is TRBV5-4, the J gene TRBJ2-3; D gene ambiguous. CDR3 size: 14 residues. The germline V gene has CDR1 SGHNT and CDR2 YYREEE (reference sequence). The V and J ends lost 4 bases and 4 bases respectively, with 13 bases between them. The CDR3 region is CASSPLGLADTQYF. CDR3 DNA sequence: TGTGCCAGCAGCCCGCTAGGGCTCGCAGATACGCAGTATTTT.

The chain couples TRBV20-1 to TRBJ1-1; D unresolved. V lost 2 bases to trimming and J lost 3 bases, with 4 bases between them. Per germline, CDR1 DFQATT and CDR2 SNEGSKA (reference sequence). The CDR3 covers 11 residues. CDR3 coding DNA: TGCAGTGCTAGAAGTTACACTGAAGCTTTCTTT. It translates to CSARSYTEAFF.

The table lists this clone with a few counts. V usage is TRBV9 and J usage is TRBJ2-6; D may correspond to TRBD1 or TRBD2 (6 bases each). Trimming pared 5 bases from V and 0 bases from J, leaving 12 bases between. Germline lookup yields CDR1 SGDLS and CDR2 YYNGEE. CDR3 length: 16 amino acids. CDR3: CASRAEGGSGANVLTF. The CDR3 DNA reads TGTGCCAGCAGAGCCGAGGGGGGCTCTGGGGCCAACGTCCTGACTTTC. Full variable domain (missing parts from reference TRBV9 and TRBJ2-6): DSGVTQTPKHLITATGQRVTLRCSPRSGDLSVYWYQQSLDQGLQFLIQYYNGEERAKGNILERFSAQQFPDLHSELNLSSLELGDSALYFCASRAEGGSGANVLTFGAGSRLTVL.

V gene TRBV12-2 combines with J gene TRBJ2-7; the D segment call TRBD1 is taken from the table without a DNA check. TRBV12-2 is described as a pseudogene. CDR3 length: 12 residues. The CDR3: CASRGHSYEQYF. Here the CDR3 DNA reads TGTGCAAGTCGAGGACACTCCTACGAGCAGTACTTC.

The chain combines TRBV9 with TRBJ1-6; 8 bases fit TRBD1. The germline V gene encodes CDR1 SGDLS and CDR2 YYNGEE. CDR3 size: 13 residues. The J segment lost 9 bases and the V segment lost 2 bases, leaving 1 base of the junction unmatched. CDR3 coding DNA: TGTGCCAGCAGCGTCGGACAGGGTTCACCCCTCCACTTT. Amino acids: CASSVGQGSPLHF.

The chain has TRBV9 and TRBJ2-5; D is perhaps TRBD2 (6 bases). Trimming stripped 1 base from V and 1 base from J, with 11 bases between. From germline, CDR1 is SGDLS and CDR2 YYNGEE. This CDR3 spans 15 amino acids. The CDR3 reads CASSVYGGSQETQYF. The CDR3 region has the DNA TGTGCCAGCAGCGTATACGGGGGAAGCCAAGAGACCCAGTACTTC.

The rearrangement links TRBV2 to TRBJ2-2; D uncertain. Trimming removed 3 bases at V and 7 bases at J, with 3 bases between. Per germline, CDR1 SNHLY and CDR2 FYNNEI. This CDR3 contains 11 residues. The CDR3 nucleotides are TGTGCCAGCAGTGATAGCGGGGAGCTGTTTTTT. Translated: CASSDSGELFF.

The chain combines TRBV28 with TRBJ1-1; D unresolved. Germline loops: CDR1 MDHEN, CDR2 SYDVKM. The CDR3 has 14 amino acids. Trimming shortened V by 5 bases and J by 0 bases, and 10 bases separated the two germline ends. For the CDR3, the DNA is TGTGCCAGCAGTCATCGTTCGATGAACACTGAAGCTTTCTTT. Protein product: CASSHRSMNTEAFF.

By proportion, this clone is medium-sized. The V and J genes are TRBV7-9 and TRBJ2-3; D could derive from TRBD1 or TRBD2 (5 bases each). V was clipped by 7 bases and J by 2 bases, with 19 bases between them. Per the germline V gene, CDR1 is SEHNR and CDR2 is FQNEAQ (reference sequence). This CDR3 is built from 16 residues. This CDR3 is CASNPVGGGHTDTQYF. The CDR3 DNA is TGTGCCAGCAATCCCGTGGGCGGAGGACACACAGATACGCAGTATTTT.

Here the CDR3 reads CASSSTGGLQETQYF. In DNA form, the CDR3 reads TGTGCCAGCAGTTCGACAGGGGGACTCCAAGAGACCCAGTACTTC. The chain links TRBV6-5 to TRBJ2-5; TRBD1 agrees at 9 bases. CDR3 length: 15 residues. The junction had 4 bases not matched to a gene; V was cut back by 4 bases and J by 1 base. The germline V gene has CDR1 MNHEY and CDR2 SVGAGI.

The chain recombines TRBV7-9 with TRBJ2-3; 9 bases map to TRBD1. This CDR3 region has 14 residues. Germline-derived CDR1 and CDR2 are SEHNR and FQNEAQ (reference sequence). V shed 7 bases and J 3 bases; nucleotides not matched to a gene: 5. The CDR3 loop is CASTGTGRTDTQYF. Written as DNA, the CDR3 is TGTGCCAGCACCGGGACAGGGAGGACAGATACGCAGTATTTT.